Sequencing of this T cell receptor beta chain was carried out in a study of shared T cell receptors in the human thymus. The protocol was immunoSEQ multiplex PCR, while the TCRdb copy is restricted to in-frame clones and leaves out a portion. The sample gives just under 550,000 clones, around 78% of which show up once; about 0.013% is in the top ten. Germline values: CDR1 LGHNA, CDR2 YSLEER. This CDR3 is 16 amino acids long. With 2 bases clipped from V and 5 bases from J, the junction kept 9 bases outside the gene matches. The data also belong to a second study, concerning human thymus T cells. In that study: The source of the thymus tissue was resections taken during corrective heart surgery. Apparent bias marked the V and J gene usage of thymic and blood repertoires. Related work found strong thymic repertoire overlap between unrelated individuals.

The receptor was isolated from a boy in the first two years of life with a congenital heart defect. V usage is TRBV4-3 and J usage is TRBJ2-1, with 7 bases matching TRBD1. Sequenced: thymocytes. In DNA, the CDR3 is TGCGCCAGCAGCCAAAGTTTTTCCGGGACAGACAATGAGCAGTTCTTC. This encodes CASSQSFSGTDNEQFF.